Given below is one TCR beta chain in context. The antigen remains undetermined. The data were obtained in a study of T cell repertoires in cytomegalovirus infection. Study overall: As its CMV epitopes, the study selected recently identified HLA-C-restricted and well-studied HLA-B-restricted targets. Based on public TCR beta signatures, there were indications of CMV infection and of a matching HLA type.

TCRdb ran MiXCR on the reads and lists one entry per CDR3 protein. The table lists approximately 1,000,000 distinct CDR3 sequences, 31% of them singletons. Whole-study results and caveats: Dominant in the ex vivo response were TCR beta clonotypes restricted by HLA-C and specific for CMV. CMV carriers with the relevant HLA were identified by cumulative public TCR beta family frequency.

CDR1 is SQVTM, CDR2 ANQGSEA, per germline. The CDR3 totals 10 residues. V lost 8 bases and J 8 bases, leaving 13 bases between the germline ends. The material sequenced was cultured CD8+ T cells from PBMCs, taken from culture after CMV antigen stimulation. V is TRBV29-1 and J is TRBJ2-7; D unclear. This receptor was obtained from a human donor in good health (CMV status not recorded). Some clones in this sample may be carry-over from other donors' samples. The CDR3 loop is CSRPRAQQYV. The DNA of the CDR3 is TGCAGCAGACCCCGAGCCCAGCAGTACGTC.